This T cell receptor beta chain was captured by sequencing in a study of early T cells in non-severe SARS-CoV-2 infection. Background on the study: RNA in bulk from unsorted whole blood was sequenced, and chains were unpaired.

This clonotype has a handful of counts. Each cDNA molecule carried a unique molecular identifier. TCRdb processed the 5' RACE reads anew with MiXCR; each CDR3 protein has one entry. The top ten hold 13% of the sample, which has fewer than 80,000 distinct CDR3 sequences, less than 9.5% seen once. V was clipped by 6 bases and J by 1 base, with 13 bases between them. Germline V gene data show CDR1 as ENHRY and CDR2 as SYGVKD. This CDR3 region has 15 residues. The rearrangement uses TRBV10-3 and TRBJ2-1; D not resolved. The receptor's source is an adult who was a healthcare worker with PCR-confirmed SARS-CoV-2 infection or an uninfected control (not recorded which). The sequencing used whole blood, collected at baseline. The CDR3 coding sequence is TGTGCCATCAGCCCCACTGCGGAGTCCTACAATGAGCAGTTCTTC. This gives the protein CAISPTAESYNEQFF.